The entry below describes one T cell receptor beta chain. The CDR3 spans 14 residues. After removal of 4 bases from V and 5 bases from J, the junction contained 5 bases not matched to a gene. Germline loops: CDR1 MDHEN, CDR2 SYDVKM. In the original processing: Amplification of reference gene primers provided the estimated nucleated cell counts. This table comes from immunoSEQ multiplex PCR, and its TCRdb copy is limited to in-frame clones, with some not included. V, J and clone size derive from that table, while D and trimming were established from the DNA sequence. The sample has about 45,000 clones, around nine tenths seen once. The sample comes from a study of blood T cell repertoires in COVID-19. Study in general: Sites in the United States, Italy and Spain provided acute and convalescent COVID-19 samples. Nucleic acid was either cDNA or gDNA, and it came from T cells, B-cell-depleted T cells, or PBMCs.

V and J are TRBV28 and TRBJ2-5; 9 bases fit TRBD2. This sequence originates from a man in his 70s with active COVID-19. The sequenced material came from peripheral blood. In DNA form, the CDR3 reads TGTGCCAGCAGTTCCGGCGGGAGGGAGGAGACCCAGTACTTC. It codes for CASSSGGREETQYF.